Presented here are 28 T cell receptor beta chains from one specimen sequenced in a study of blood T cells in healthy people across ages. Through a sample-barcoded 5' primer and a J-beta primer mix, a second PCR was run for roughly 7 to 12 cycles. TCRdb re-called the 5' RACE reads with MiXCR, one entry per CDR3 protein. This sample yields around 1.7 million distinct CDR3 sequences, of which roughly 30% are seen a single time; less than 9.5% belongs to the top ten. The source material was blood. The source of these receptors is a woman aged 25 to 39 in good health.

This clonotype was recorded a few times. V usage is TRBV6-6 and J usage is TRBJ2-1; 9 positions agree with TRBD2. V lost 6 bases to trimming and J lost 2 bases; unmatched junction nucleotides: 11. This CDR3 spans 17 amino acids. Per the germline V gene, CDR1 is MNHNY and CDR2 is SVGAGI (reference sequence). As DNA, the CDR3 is TGTGCCAGCAGCCCCCTTGGGCGGACTAGCGCCTACAATGAGCAGTTCTTC. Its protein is CASSPLGRTSAYNEQFF.

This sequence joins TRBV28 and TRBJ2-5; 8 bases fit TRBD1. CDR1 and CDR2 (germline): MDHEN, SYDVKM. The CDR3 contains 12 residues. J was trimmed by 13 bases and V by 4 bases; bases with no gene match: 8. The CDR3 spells CASSSTGQVWYF. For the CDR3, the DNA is TGTGCCAGCAGTTCGACGGGACAGGTCTGGTACTTC.

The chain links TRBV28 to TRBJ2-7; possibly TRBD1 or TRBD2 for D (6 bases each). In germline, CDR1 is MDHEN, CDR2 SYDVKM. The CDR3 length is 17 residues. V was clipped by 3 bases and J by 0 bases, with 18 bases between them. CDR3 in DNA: TGTGCCAGCAGTTTTGGGGGGTGGGGACAAGACTCCTACGAGCAGTACTTC. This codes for CASSFGGWGQDSYEQYF.

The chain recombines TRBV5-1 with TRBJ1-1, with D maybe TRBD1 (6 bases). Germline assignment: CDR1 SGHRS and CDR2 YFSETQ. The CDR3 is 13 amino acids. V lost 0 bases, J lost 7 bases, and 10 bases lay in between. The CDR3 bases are TGCGCCAGCAGCTTGGAACAGGGACTTGAAGCTTTCTTT. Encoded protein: CASSLEQGLEAFF.

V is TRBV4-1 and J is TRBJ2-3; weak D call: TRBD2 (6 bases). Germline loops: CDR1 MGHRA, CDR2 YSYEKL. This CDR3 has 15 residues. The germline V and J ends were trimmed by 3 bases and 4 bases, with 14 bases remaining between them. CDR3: CASSHYGGDSDTQYF. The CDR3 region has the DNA TGCGCCAGCAGCCACTACGGGGGAGATTCAGATACGCAGTATTTT.

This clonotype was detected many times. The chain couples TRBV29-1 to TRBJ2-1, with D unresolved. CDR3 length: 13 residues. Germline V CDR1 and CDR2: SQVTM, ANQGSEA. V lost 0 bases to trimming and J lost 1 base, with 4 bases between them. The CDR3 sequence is CSVEDLSYNEQFF. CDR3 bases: TGCAGCGTTGAAGATCTTTCCTACAATGAGCAGTTCTTC.

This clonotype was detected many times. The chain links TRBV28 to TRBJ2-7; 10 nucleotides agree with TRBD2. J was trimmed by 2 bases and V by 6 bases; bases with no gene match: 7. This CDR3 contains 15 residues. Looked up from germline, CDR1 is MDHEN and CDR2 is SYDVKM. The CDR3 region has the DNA TGTGCCAGCAGCATAGCGGGAGGCCTACCCTACGAGCAGTACTTC. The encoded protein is CASSIAGGLPYEQYF.

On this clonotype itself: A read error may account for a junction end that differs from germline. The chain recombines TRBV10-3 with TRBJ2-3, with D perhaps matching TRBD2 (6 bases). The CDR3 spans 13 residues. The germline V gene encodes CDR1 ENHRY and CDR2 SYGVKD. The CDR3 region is CAGSRDLEDTQYF. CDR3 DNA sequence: TGTGCCGGATCCCGGGACTTAGAAGATACACAGTATTTT.

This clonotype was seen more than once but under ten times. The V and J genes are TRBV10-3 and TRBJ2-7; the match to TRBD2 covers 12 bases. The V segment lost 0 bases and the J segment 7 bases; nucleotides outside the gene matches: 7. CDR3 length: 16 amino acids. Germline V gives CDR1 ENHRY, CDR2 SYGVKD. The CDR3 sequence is CAISESRLAGGWEQYF. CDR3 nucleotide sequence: TGTGCCATCAGTGAGTCCCGGCTAGCGGGAGGGTGGGAGCAGTACTTC.

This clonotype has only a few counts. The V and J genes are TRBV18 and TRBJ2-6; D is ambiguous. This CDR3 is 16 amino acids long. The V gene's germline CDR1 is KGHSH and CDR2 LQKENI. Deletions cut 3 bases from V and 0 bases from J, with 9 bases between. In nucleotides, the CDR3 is TGTGCCAGCTCACCTGTCAGGTCCTCTGGGGCCAACGTCCTGACTTTC. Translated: CASSPVRSSGANVLTF.

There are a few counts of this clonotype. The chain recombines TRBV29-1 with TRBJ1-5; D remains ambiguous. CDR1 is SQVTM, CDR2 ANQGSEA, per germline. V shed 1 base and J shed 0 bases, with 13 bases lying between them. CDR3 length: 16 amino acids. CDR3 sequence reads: CSVEVAELNSNQPQHF. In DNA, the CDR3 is TGCAGCGTTGAAGTTGCCGAACTAAATAGCAATCAGCCCCAGCATTTT.

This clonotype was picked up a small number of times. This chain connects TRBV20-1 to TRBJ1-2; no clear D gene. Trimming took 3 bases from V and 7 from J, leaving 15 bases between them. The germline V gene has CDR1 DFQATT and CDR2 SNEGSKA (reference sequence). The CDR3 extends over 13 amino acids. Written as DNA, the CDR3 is TGCAGTGCTAGGGGGTGGAGGCGAGGTGGCTACACCTTC. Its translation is CSARGWRRGGYTF.

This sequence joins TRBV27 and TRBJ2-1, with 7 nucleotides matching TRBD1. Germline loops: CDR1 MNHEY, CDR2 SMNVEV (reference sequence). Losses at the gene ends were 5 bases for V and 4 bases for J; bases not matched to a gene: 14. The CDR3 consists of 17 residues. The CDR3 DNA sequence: TGTGCCAGCAGTGCTACTACAGGGGTTGGCGTTTACAATGAGCAGTTCTTC. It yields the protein CASSATTGVGVYNEQFF.

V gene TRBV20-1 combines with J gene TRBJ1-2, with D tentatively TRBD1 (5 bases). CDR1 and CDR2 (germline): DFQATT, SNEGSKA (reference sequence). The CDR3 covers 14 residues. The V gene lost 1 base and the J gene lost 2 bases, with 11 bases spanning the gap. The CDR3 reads CSARAWGGNYGYTF. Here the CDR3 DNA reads TGCAGTGCTAGAGCTTGGGGCGGGAACTATGGCTACACCTTC.

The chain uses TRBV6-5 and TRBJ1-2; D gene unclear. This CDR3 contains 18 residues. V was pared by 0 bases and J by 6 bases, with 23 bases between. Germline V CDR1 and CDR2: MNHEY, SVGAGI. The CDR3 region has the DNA TGTGCCAGCAGTTACTCGAGGCTGGGTAAAAGTTCCAGTCATGGCTACACCTTC. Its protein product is CASSYSRLGKSSSHGYTF.

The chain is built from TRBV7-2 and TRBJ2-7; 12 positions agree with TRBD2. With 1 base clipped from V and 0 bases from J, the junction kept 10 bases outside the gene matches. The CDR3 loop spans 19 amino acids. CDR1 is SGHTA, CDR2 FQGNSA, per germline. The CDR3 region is CASSLEGGLAGGPSYEQYF. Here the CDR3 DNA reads TGTGCCAGCAGCTTAGAGGGAGGGCTAGCGGGAGGGCCCTCCTACGAGCAGTACTTC.

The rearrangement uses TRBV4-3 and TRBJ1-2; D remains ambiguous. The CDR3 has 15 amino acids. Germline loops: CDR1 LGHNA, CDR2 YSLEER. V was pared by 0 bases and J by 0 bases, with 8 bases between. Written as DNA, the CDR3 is TGCGCCAGCAGCCAAGATTTGGGTACTAACTATGGCTACACCTTC. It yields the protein CASSQDLGTNYGYTF.

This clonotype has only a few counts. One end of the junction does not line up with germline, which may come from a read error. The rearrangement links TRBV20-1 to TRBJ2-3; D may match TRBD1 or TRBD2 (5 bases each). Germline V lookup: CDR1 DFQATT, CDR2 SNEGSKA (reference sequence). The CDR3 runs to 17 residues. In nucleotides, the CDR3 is TGCTGTGCTAGACCTAGGTATAGGGGACGGATAACAGATACGCAGTATTTT. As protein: CCARPRYRGRITDTQYF.

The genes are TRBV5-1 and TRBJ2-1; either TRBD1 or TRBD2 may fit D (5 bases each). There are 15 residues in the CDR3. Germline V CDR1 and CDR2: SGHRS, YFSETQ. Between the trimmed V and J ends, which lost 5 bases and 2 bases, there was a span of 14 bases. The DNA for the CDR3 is TGCGCCAGCAGGGTTCGGGGCGCCACCTACAATGAGCAGTTCTTC. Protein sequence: CASRVRGATYNEQFF. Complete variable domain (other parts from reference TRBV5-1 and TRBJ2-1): KAGVTQTPRYLIKTRGQQVTLSCSPISGHRSVSWYQQTPGQGLQFLFEYFSETQRNKGNFPGRFSGRQFSNSRSEMNVSTLELGDSALYLCASRVRGATYNEQFFGPGTRLTVL.

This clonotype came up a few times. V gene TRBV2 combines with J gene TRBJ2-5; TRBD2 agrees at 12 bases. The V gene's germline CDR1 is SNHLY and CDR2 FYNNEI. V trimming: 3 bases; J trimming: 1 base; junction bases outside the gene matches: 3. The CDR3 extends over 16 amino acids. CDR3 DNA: TGTGCCAGCAGTGAGGGACTAGCGGGCACCCAAGAGACCCAGTACTTC. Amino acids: CASSEGLAGTQETQYF.

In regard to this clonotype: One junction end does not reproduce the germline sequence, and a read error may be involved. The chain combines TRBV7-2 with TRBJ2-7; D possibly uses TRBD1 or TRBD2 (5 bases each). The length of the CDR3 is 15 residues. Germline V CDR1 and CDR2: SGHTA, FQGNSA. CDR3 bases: TGTGCCAGCAGCCCGGCACTAGGGACGCCTTACGAGCGGTACTTC. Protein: CASSPALGTPYERYF.

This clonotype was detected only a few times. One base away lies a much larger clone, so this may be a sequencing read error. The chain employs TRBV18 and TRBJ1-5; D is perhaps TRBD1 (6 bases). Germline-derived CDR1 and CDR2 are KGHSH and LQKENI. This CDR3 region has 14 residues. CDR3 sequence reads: CASPPGAERQPQHF. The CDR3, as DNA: TGTGCCAGCCCACCAGGGGCGGAACGTCAGCCCCAGCATTTT.

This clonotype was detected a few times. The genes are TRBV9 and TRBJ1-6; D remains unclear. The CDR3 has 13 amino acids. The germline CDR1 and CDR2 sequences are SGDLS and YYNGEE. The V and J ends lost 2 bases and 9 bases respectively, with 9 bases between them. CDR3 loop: CASSVRPFSPLHF. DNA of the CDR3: TGTGCCAGCAGCGTTCGTCCCTTTTCACCCCTCCACTTT.

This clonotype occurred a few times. The CDR3 protein is CASSQSGTGAEQYF. In DNA, the CDR3 is TGCGCCAGCAGCCAATCCGGGACAGGCGCGGAGCAGTACTTC. This chain links TRBV4-3 with TRBJ2-7, with TRBD1 matching 8 bases. Germline values: CDR1 LGHNA, CDR2 YSLEER. Trimming cost V 2 bases and J 7 bases; bases outside gene matches: 7. The CDR3 is 14 amino acids.

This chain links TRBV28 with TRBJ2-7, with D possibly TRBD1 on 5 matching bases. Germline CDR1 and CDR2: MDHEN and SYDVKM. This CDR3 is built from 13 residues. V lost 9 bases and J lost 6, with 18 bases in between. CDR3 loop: CASREGAHPEQYF. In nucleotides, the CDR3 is TGTGCCAGTCGAGAAGGGGCGCACCCCGAGCAGTACTTC. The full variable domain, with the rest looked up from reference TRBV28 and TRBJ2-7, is DVKVTQSSRYLVKRTGEKVFLECVQDMDHENMFWYRQDPGLGLRLIYFSYDVKMKEKGDIPEGYSVSREKKERFSLILESASTNQTSMYLCASREGAHPEQYFGPGTRLTVT.

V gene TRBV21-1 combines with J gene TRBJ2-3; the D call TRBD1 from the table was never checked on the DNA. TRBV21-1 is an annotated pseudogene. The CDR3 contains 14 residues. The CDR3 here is CAGSKLSSTDTQYF. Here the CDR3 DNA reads TGTGCCGGCAGCAAACTGTCCTCCACAGATACGCAGTATTTT.

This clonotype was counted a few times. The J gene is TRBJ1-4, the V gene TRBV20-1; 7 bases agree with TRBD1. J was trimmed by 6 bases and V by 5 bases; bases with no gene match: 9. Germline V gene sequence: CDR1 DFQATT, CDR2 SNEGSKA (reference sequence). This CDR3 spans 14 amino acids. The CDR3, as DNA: TGCAGTGCTCCAATACAGGGGTCGGATGAAAAACTGTTTTTT. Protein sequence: CSAPIQGSDEKLFF.

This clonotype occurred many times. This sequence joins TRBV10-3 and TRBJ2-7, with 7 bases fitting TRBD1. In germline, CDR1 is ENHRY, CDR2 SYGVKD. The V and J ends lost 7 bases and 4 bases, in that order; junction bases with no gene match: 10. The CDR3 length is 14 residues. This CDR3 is CAITVDRSRYEQYF. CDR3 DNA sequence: TGTGCCATCACTGTGGACAGGTCGCGGTACGAGCAGTACTTC.